Listed here are 24 T cell receptor beta chains from one sample, sequenced in a study of T cells after posttransplantation cyclophosphamide. Generated by immunoSEQ multiplex PCR, the TCRdb table keeps only in-frame clones and is missing some. This table holds 25,000 or so clones, about 82% found once. The sample consisted of PBMCs. These receptors were collected from a woman between 55 and 75 years old with a blood cancer, CMV-positive, and with a related stem cell donor.

The CDR3, as DNA: TGTGCCAGCTCACTTCCGGGTAGCGGCGAGCAGTTCTTC. Translating it yields CASSLPGSGEQFF. This chain links TRBV18 with TRBJ2-1, with D possibly matching TRBD2 (6 bases). V shed 4 bases and J shed 10 bases, with 14 bases lying between them. CDR1 and CDR2 (germline): KGHSH, LQKENI. The CDR3 is made up of 13 amino acids.

The sample holds a few counts of this clone. The chain joins TRBV27 to TRBJ2-1; 9 bases match TRBD2. The germline gives CDR1 MNHEY, CDR2 SMNVEV (reference sequence). The V and J ends lost 5 bases and 6 bases, in that order; junction bases with no gene match: 5. The CDR3 is 14 amino acids. The CDR3 here is CASSRLAAGNEQFF. CDR3 DNA: TGTGCCAGCAGTCGACTAGCGGCGGGCAATGAGCAGTTCTTC.

The chain recombines TRBV18 with TRBJ2-1; 14 bases match TRBD2. CDR1 is KGHSH, CDR2 LQKENI, per germline. CDR3 size: 17 residues. Trimming took 2 bases from V and 8 from J; bases not matched to a gene: 8. The CDR3 here is CASSPESGTSGGHEQFF. The CDR3 nucleotides are TGTGCCAGCTCACCAGAATCAGGGACTAGCGGGGGCCATGAGCAGTTCTTC.

V usage is TRBV10-3 and J usage is TRBJ2-1; TRBD2 matches 7 bases. CDR1 and CDR2 (germline): ENHRY, SYGVKD. Trimming took 3 bases from V and 5 from J; bases not matched to a gene: 4. This CDR3 spans 14 amino acids. In DNA form, the CDR3 reads TGTGCCATCAGTGAACGAGCGGGAAACAATGAGCAGTTCTTC. This codes for CAISERAGNNEQFF.

The CDR3: CASSRLWSGQGTFNYGYTF. The CDR3 nucleotides read TGTGCCAGCAGCCGCCTTTGGTCGGGACAGGGCACCTTTAACTATGGCTACACCTTC. The chain combines TRBV14 with TRBJ1-2; 9 nucleotides match TRBD1. Germline assignment: CDR1 SGHDN and CDR2 FVKESK. V lost 4 bases, J lost 1 base, and 16 bases stayed unmatched. This CDR3 region has 19 residues.

In its sample, this clone was seen a few times. This rearrangement joins TRBV10-2 to TRBJ2-1; a possible D gene is TRBD2 (5 bases). Germline assignment: CDR1 WSHSY and CDR2 SAAADI. V gave up 10 bases and J gave up 10 bases, with 14 bases separating them. The CDR3 runs to 11 residues. CDR3 in amino acids: CATRAEEEQFF. CDR3 DNA: TGCGCCACCAGAGCGGAAGAGGAGCAGTTCTTC.

The rearrangement links TRBV6-1 to TRBJ1-1; TRBD1 matches at 9 bases. With 5 bases clipped from V and 1 base from J, the junction kept 2 bases outside the gene matches. The CDR3 is 14 amino acids. Germline V gene sequence: CDR1 MNHNS, CDR2 SASEGT. The CDR3 loop is CASSTGGTNTEAFF. CDR3 in DNA: TGTGCCAGCAGTACAGGGGGCACGAACACTGAAGCTTTCTTT.

The chain couples TRBV10-3 to TRBJ2-1; TRBD2 matches 7 bases. The J segment lost 7 bases and the V segment lost 2 bases, leaving 8 bases of the junction unmatched. This CDR3 is 15 amino acids long. Germline lookup yields CDR1 ENHRY and CDR2 SYGVKD. CDR3 protein: CAISEAGVGWNEQFF. The CDR3 DNA sequence: TGTGCCATCAGTGAGGCGGGAGTGGGTTGGAATGAGCAGTTCTTC.

The chain uses TRBV5-1 and TRBJ2-5; 7 bases fit TRBD2. The DNA end is a closer match to TRBJ2-7, so the J assignment may be wrong. Germline CDR1 is SGHRS and CDR2 is YFSETQ. The CDR3 length is 16 residues. In DNA form, the CDR3 reads TGCGCCAGCAGCTTGGTTTTGGGAGGGGTCTCCTACGAGCAGTACTTC. Translation: CASSLVLGGVSYEQYF.

The V gene is TRBV19, the J gene TRBJ2-4; no clear D. Germline CDR1 LNHDA, CDR2 SQIVND (reference sequence). The CDR3 runs to 13 residues. Trimming shortened V by 5 bases and J by 8 bases, and 13 bases separated the two germline ends. The CDR3 DNA reads TGTGCCAGTAGTTCCAGCGTGTCCTACATTCAGTACTTC. As protein: CASSSSVSYIQYF. Filled out from reference TRBV19 and TRBJ2-4, the complete variable domain reads DGGITQSPKYLFRKEGQNVTLSCEQNLNHDAMYWYRQDPGQGLRLIYYSQIVNDFQKGDIAEGYSVSREKKESFPLTVTSAQKNPTAFYLCASSSSVSYIQYFGAGTRLSVL.

This clone was detected only a few times. This chain uses TRBV2 with TRBJ2-1; possible D gene TRBD2, 5 bases. Germline-derived CDR1 and CDR2 are SNHLY and FYNNEI. Trimming removed 0 bases from V and 10 bases from J, with 10 bases in between. The CDR3 extends over 13 amino acids. In nucleotides, the CDR3 is TGTGCCAGCAGTGAAGCGCTTCGGAGGGAGCAGTTCTTC. It encodes CASSEALRREQFF.

The rearrangement joins TRBV15 to TRBJ2-7, with TRBD2 identical over 12 bases. Germline values: CDR1 LNHNV, CDR2 YYDKDF (reference sequence). The CDR3 length is 18 residues. The ends lost 4 bases at V and 4 bases at J; junction bases unmatched: 14. DNA of the CDR3: TGTGCCACCAGCAACACAAACCACCTAGCGGGAGGGTCGTACGAGCAGTACTTC. Its translation is CATSNTNHLAGGSYEQYF.

The rearrangement joins TRBV4-1 to TRBJ2-1; D is possibly TRBD2 (5 bases). V lost 2 bases, J lost 0 bases, and 14 bases lay in between. Germline CDR1 and CDR2: MGHRA and YSYEKL. The CDR3 has 17 amino acids. In nucleotides, the CDR3 is TGCGCCAGCAGCCAAAAGGGAGCGGAGCGCTCCTACAATGAGCAGTTCTTC. Amino acid sequence: CASSQKGAERSYNEQFF.

The chain couples TRBV5-1 to TRBJ2-5, with 7 nucleotides matching TRBD1. The CDR3 extends over 14 amino acids. Germline CDR1 is SGHRS and CDR2 is YFSETQ. V lost 4 bases to trimming and J lost 3 bases; unmatched junction nucleotides: 6. The CDR3 DNA reads TGCGCCAGCAGCCCCGGGACAGCCGAAGAGACCCAGTACTTC. The encoded protein is CASSPGTAEETQYF. Together with reference TRBV5-1 and TRBJ2-5, the CDR3 gives the full variable domain: KAGVTQTPRYLIKTRGQQVTLSCSPISGHRSVSWYQQTPGQGLQFLFEYFSETQRNKGNFPGRFSGRQFSNSRSEMNVSTLELGDSALYLCASSPGTAEETQYFGPGTRLLVL.

The chain carries TRBV6-1 and TRBJ2-7; D is possibly TRBD1 (6 bases). Germline loops: CDR1 MNHNS, CDR2 SASEGT. The CDR3 extends over 14 amino acids. V was trimmed by 7 bases and J by 1 base, leaving 14 bases between them. CDR3 sequence reads: CASKVRGRSYEQYF. The CDR3, as DNA: TGTGCCAGCAAAGTAAGGGGGAGATCCTACGAGCAGTACTTC.

The rearrangement uses TRBV29-1 and TRBJ1-3; no definite D call. Trimming took 5 bases from V and 2 from J, leaving 7 bases between them. Germline V gives CDR1 SQVTM, CDR2 ANQGSEA. This CDR3 is 12 amino acids long. The CDR3: CSVFGTGNTIYF. CDR3 sequence (DNA): TGCAGCGTTTTCGGGACTGGAAACACCATATATTTT.

The rearrangement joins TRBV5-1 to TRBJ2-1; 10 nucleotides agree with TRBD2. The CDR3 covers 13 residues. Germline loops: CDR1 SGHRS, CDR2 YFSETQ. The trim removed 3 bases at V and 9 bases at J, leaving 3 bases unmatched. In DNA form, the CDR3 reads TGCGCCAGCAGCTCGGGACTAGCGAGTGAGCAGTTCTTC. Translation gives CASSSGLASEQFF.

V is TRBV15 and J is TRBJ1-1, with 8 bases fitting TRBD1. This CDR3 has 14 amino acids. Germline V gene lookup returns CDR1 LNHNV and CDR2 YYDKDF (reference sequence). The V and J ends lost 0 bases and 12 bases, in that order; junction bases with no gene match: 9. CDR3: CATSRDRQGKYSFF. CDR3 nucleotides: TGTGCCACCAGCAGAGATAGACAGGGGAAATACTCTTTCTTT.

The rearrangement uses TRBV5-8 and TRBJ2-6; 8 bases align to TRBD1. The CDR3 is 15 residues long. V shed 5 bases, J shed 4 bases, and the junction held 5 bases outside the gene matches. Germline CDR1 reads SGHTS; CDR2 reads YDEGEE. CDR3 residues: CASRPDRAGANVLTF. The CDR3 DNA reads TGTGCCAGCAGACCGGACAGGGCCGGGGCCAACGTCCTGACTTTC. The entire variable domain, with the rest obtained from reference TRBV5-8 and TRBJ2-6, is as follows: EAGVTQSPTHLIKTRGQQATLRCSPISGHTSVYWYQQALGLGLQFLLWYDEGEERNRGNFPPRFSGRQFPNYSSELNVNALELEDSALYLCASRPDRAGANVLTFGAGSRLTVL.

The genes are TRBV19 and TRBJ2-6; 9 positions agree with TRBD1. V lost 4 bases to trimming and J lost 4 bases; unmatched junction nucleotides: 11. Germline assignment: CDR1 LNHDA and CDR2 SQIVND (reference sequence). This CDR3 comprises 18 residues. CDR3 protein: CASSTITGGSTGANVLTF. CDR3 DNA: TGTGCCAGTAGTACCATTACAGGGGGCAGCACCGGGGCCAACGTCCTGACTTTC.

The chain recombines TRBV6-5 with TRBJ2-5; unclear D gene. The CDR3 consists of 11 residues. V was pared by 7 bases and J by 5 bases, with 8 bases between. CDR1 is MNHEY and CDR2 is SVGAGI in the germline V gene. The CDR3 DNA reads TGTGCCAGCACAGGCTTGGAGACCCAGTACTTC. Its protein product is CASTGLETQYF.

This clone turned up a few times. V is TRBV5-8 and J is TRBJ1-2, with unresolved D. This CDR3 has 13 amino acids. Germline V gene data show CDR1 as SGHTS and CDR2 as YDEGEE. Deletions cut 4 bases from V and 2 bases from J, with 9 bases between. The CDR3 nucleotides are TGTGCCAGCAGCAAGACAACGAACTATGGCTACACCTTC. Translating gives CASSKTTNYGYTF. The full variable domain, in which reference TRBV5-8 and TRBJ1-2 provide the parts outside the CDR3, is EAGVTQSPTHLIKTRGQQATLRCSPISGHTSVYWYQQALGLGLQFLLWYDEGEERNRGNFPPRFSGRQFPNYSSELNVNALELEDSALYLCASSKTTNYGYTFGSGTRLTVV.

CDR3 sequence (DNA): TGTGCCAGTAGTATAGGGACACGGAGCAATCAGCCCCAGCATTTT. Its translation is CASSIGTRSNQPQHF. The rearrangement uses TRBV19 and TRBJ1-5; the D gene is possibly TRBD1 (5 bases). The CDR3 consists of 15 residues. The V end was cut by 1 base, the J end by 1 base, with 8 bases between. The germline CDR1 and CDR2 sequences are LNHDA and SQIVND (reference sequence).

The V gene is TRBV19, the J gene TRBJ2-2, with D tentatively TRBD2 (6 bases). The ends were cut back, 6 bases at V and 6 bases at J, with 17 bases in the middle. CDR1 is LNHDA and CDR2 is SQIVND in the germline V gene (reference sequence). This CDR3 is 15 amino acids long. This CDR3 reads CASSPAGRSPGELFF. In DNA, the CDR3 is TGTGCCAGTAGCCCGGCGGGACGGAGCCCCGGGGAGCTGTTTTTT.